A single sample is the source of the 30 T cell receptor beta chains below, sequenced in a study of blood T cell repertoires in COVID-19. Assay used: immunoSEQ multiplex PCR; TCRdb lists only in-frame clones, some missing. The top ten hold less than 20% of the sample, which has some 200,000 clones, around 80% seen once. Sequenced input: peripheral blood. The receptors derive from a woman of 80 years or more with active or convalescent COVID-19.

The chain employs TRBV5-1 and TRBJ2-7; TRBD2 matches at 8 bases. V shed 0 bases, J shed 6 bases, and the junction held 8 bases outside the gene matches. The CDR3 length is 15 residues. Germline V gives CDR1 SGHRS, CDR2 YFSETQ. The chain's CDR3 is CASSLVLAGSREQYF. CDR3 in DNA: TGCGCCAGCAGCTTGGTTCTAGCGGGTTCACGCGAGCAGTACTTC.

The chain couples TRBV10-3 to TRBJ1-2, with D possibly being TRBD1 (5 bases). The V end lost 10 bases, the J end lost 3 bases, and 24 bases lay between the germline ends. The germline gives CDR1 ENHRY, CDR2 SYGVKD. This CDR3 has 16 amino acids. CDR3 sequence: CATQQPPGTSYYGYTF. DNA of the CDR3: TGTGCCACTCAACAACCCCCGGGGACTTCTTACTATGGCTACACCTTC.

The chain recombines TRBV7-3 with TRBJ2-1, with 12 bases that match TRBD2. Trimming removed 5 bases from V and 4 bases from J; junction bases left unmatched: 3. The CDR3 has 15 amino acids. Germline V gene lookup returns CDR1 SGHTA and CDR2 FQGTGA. The CDR3 is CASSDLAGGYNEQFF. In nucleotides, the CDR3 is TGTGCCAGCAGCGACCTAGCGGGGGGGTACAATGAGCAGTTCTTC.

In nucleotides, the CDR3 is TGCGCCAGCAGCCCACGGGACAGGACCTCCTACGAGCAGTACTTC. Translated, it gives CASSPRDRTSYEQYF. The chain joins TRBV5-1 to TRBJ2-7; TRBD1 agrees at 8 bases. V dropped 4 bases and J dropped 0; count of bases not matched to a gene: 6. Germline CDR1 SGHRS, CDR2 YFSETQ. The CDR3 spans 15 residues.

The chain carries TRBV7-8 and TRBJ2-7, with D perhaps matching TRBD2 (5 bases). Germline V gene sequence: CDR1 SGHVS, CDR2 FQNEAQ. The CDR3 runs to 13 residues. The V end lost 2 bases, the J end lost 6 bases, and 11 bases lay between the germline ends. In nucleotides, the CDR3 is TGTGCCAGCAGCTTAAAAAGGCTAGCCGAGCAGTACTTC. It codes for CASSLKRLAEQYF.

The chain joins TRBV30 to TRBJ2-3, with TRBD1 identical over 7 bases. V shed 1 base and J 0 bases; nucleotides not matched to a gene: 10. The CDR3 extends over 17 amino acids. Germline CDR1 and CDR2: GTSNPN and SVGIG (reference sequence). The CDR3 reads CAWSDPYRGSSTDTQYF. Here the CDR3 DNA reads TGTGCCTGGAGTGACCCTTACAGGGGATCTAGCACAGATACGCAGTATTTT.

The chain employs TRBV4-1 and TRBJ2-5; perhaps TRBD1 as D (6 bases). Trimming took off 0 bases at V and 5 bases at J, with 19 bases between the two ends. The CDR3 has 17 residues. The germline V gene encodes CDR1 MGHRA and CDR2 YSYEKL. The CDR3 region is CASSQDTKPYRAETQYF. For the CDR3, the DNA is TGCGCCAGCAGCCAAGACACAAAACCCTACAGGGCTGAGACCCAGTACTTC.

This clone was observed a handful of times. This sequence joins TRBV12-3 or TRBV12-4 and TRBJ2-1; possible D gene TRBD1, 6 bases. The CDR3 spans 12 residues. V was trimmed by 5 bases and J by 11 bases, leaving 13 bases between them. CDR3 residues: CASSQGTRQQFF. The CDR3 nucleotides read TGTGCCAGCAGTCAGGGGACGCGGCAGCAGTTCTTC.

V gene TRBV28 combines with J gene TRBJ2-3; D gene uncertain. Germline V gene lookup returns CDR1 MDHEN and CDR2 SYDVKM. The ends were cut back, 6 bases at V and 3 bases at J, with 10 bases in the middle. CDR3 size: 13 residues. In DNA, the CDR3 is TGTGCCAGCAGAAAAACCGGGACAGATACGCAGTATTTT. It translates to CASRKTGTDTQYF.

The gene calls are TRBV30 and TRBJ2-7, with D uncertain. This CDR3 has 13 amino acids. In germline, CDR1 is GTSNPN, CDR2 SVGIG (reference sequence). The V end lost 0 bases, the J end lost 3 bases, and 9 bases lay between the germline ends. The CDR3 nucleotides read TGTGCCTGGAGTGTTGGTCACAGCTACGAGCAGTACTTC. Residues: CAWSVGHSYEQYF.

The CDR3 is CASSQMTGLGGYTF. CDR3 in DNA: TGTGCCAGCAGCCAGATGACAGGGTTGGGTGGCTACACCTTC. The chain combines TRBV3-1 (or the pseudogene TRBV3-2) with TRBJ1-2; 7 bases agree with TRBD1. V lost 3 bases to trimming and J lost 7 bases; unmatched junction nucleotides: 8. The CDR3 has 14 residues. The germline V gene has CDR1 LGHDT and CDR2 YNNKEL (reference sequence).

The chain carries TRBV4-1 and TRBJ1-2; the D is unclear. Trimming left V 0 bases short and J 5 bases short, with 13 bases between. Germline loops: CDR1 MGHRA, CDR2 YSYEKL. CDR3 length equals 15 residues. DNA for the CDR3: TGCGCCAGCAGCCAAGATAGCCTAATACCTTATGGCTACACCTTC. Translating gives CASSQDSLIPYGYTF.

The V gene is TRBV27, the J gene TRBJ2-1; D possibly corresponds to TRBD1 (6 bases). Germline V gene data show CDR1 as MNHEY and CDR2 as SMNVEV (reference sequence). The CDR3 loop spans 14 amino acids. V dropped 5 bases and J dropped 4 bases, with 12 bases sitting between them. The CDR3 spells CASSATGYYNEQFF. Written as DNA, the CDR3 is TGTGCCAGCAGTGCCACAGGGTATTACAATGAGCAGTTCTTC.

Only one count was recorded for this clone. In DNA form, the CDR3 reads TGTGCCAGCAGCTTAATTTTACAGGGTGAAGCTTTCTTT. This translates into CASSLILQGEAFF. This chain joins TRBV7-2 and TRBJ1-1; D possibly corresponds to TRBD1 (6 bases). V was cut by 2 bases and J by 7 bases, with 11 bases left in between. The CDR3 is made up of 13 amino acids. CDR1 SGHTA and CDR2 FQGNSA come from the germline V gene.

The DNA for the CDR3 is TGTGCCAGCAGCATTGGTCCCGGTGGCTACACCTTC. Translation gives CASSIGPGGYTF. The chain recombines TRBV21-1 with TRBJ1-2. TRBV21-1 is designated a pseudogene. The CDR3 extends over 12 amino acids.

The chain joins TRBV5-4 to TRBJ2-5; tentatively, D is TRBD1 (6 bases). This CDR3 is 13 amino acids long. Germline CDR1 SGHNT, CDR2 YYREEE (reference sequence). Trimming shortened V by 5 bases and J by 3 bases, and 11 bases separated the two germline ends. The CDR3 loop is CASSQGLKETQYF. For the CDR3, the DNA is TGTGCCAGCAGTCAGGGGCTTAAAGAGACCCAGTACTTC. The whole variable domain, filled in from reference TRBV5-4 and TRBJ2-5, reads ETGVTQSPTHLIKTRGQQVTLRCSSQSGHNTVSWYQQALGQGPQFIFQYYREEENGRGNFPPRFSGLQFPNYSSELNVNALELDDSALYLCASSQGLKETQYFGPGTRLLVL.

V and J are TRBV6-2 or TRBV6-3 and TRBJ1-1; weak D call: TRBD1 (5 bases). Trimming stripped 0 bases from V and 1 base from J, with 18 bases between. CDR1 and CDR2 (germline): MNHEY, SVGEGT. The CDR3 extends over 18 amino acids. The CDR3 nucleotides are TGTGCCAGCAGTTACTCTTTAGGCGACAGCCGTAGGAACACTGAAGCTTTCTTT. Its translation is CASSYSLGDSRRNTEAFF.

V is TRBV9 and J is TRBJ2-7, with D possibly TRBD1 on 7 matching bases. The V and J ends lost 0 bases and 4 bases respectively, with 17 bases between them. The CDR3 totals 16 residues. Per germline, CDR1 SGDLS and CDR2 YYNGEE. CDR3 bases: TGTGCCAGCAGCGTAGGGGCACAGACAGGGACTTACGAGCAGTACTTC. Protein: CASSVGAQTGTYEQYF.

The V gene is TRBV10-3, the J gene TRBJ1-1, with D unclear. This CDR3 region has 12 residues. Per germline, CDR1 ENHRY and CDR2 SYGVKD. Trimming cost V 6 bases and J 4 bases, with 9 bases left between them. CDR3 in DNA: TGTGCCATCAGCGAGGCGGCCACTGAAGCTTTCTTT. Protein sequence: CAISEAATEAFF.

The CDR3 coding sequence is TGTGCCTGGAGTACCGGGATTAACTATGGCTACACCTTC. It encodes CAWSTGINYGYTF. This chain connects TRBV30 to TRBJ1-2; D call uncertain. This CDR3 is built from 13 residues. The germline gives CDR1 GTSNPN, CDR2 SVGIG (reference sequence). Deletions cut 2 bases from V and 1 base from J, with 8 bases between.

This rearrangement joins TRBV19 to TRBJ2-7; 8 positions match TRBD2. Germline V gene data show CDR1 as LNHDA and CDR2 as SQIVND (reference sequence). This CDR3 contains 14 residues. V was pared by 7 bases and J by 5 bases, with 10 bases of the junction left unmatched. The CDR3 DNA reads TGTGCCAGTACCTCCAAGCGGGAGTCCCACGAGCAGTACTTC. It specifies CASTSKRESHEQYF.

The chain couples TRBV19 to TRBJ2-3, with 10 bases lining up with TRBD1. V dropped 3 bases and J dropped 0; count of bases not matched to a gene: 6. The germline V gene encodes CDR1 LNHDA and CDR2 SQIVND (reference sequence). The CDR3 is 17 amino acids. Here the CDR3 DNA reads TGTGCCAGTAGTATGAACCGGGACAGGGGAAGCACAGATACGCAGTATTTT. This gives the protein CASSMNRDRGSTDTQYF.

The chain employs TRBV20-1 and TRBJ2-1; 8 positions match TRBD2. The CDR3 loop spans 11 amino acids. Germline trimming cut 2 bases from V and 13 bases from J; bases unmatched to any gene: 4. CDR1 is DFQATT and CDR2 is SNEGSKA in the germline V gene (reference sequence). The CDR3 sequence: CSARLGTRQFF. The CDR3 nucleotides read TGCAGTGCTAGACTCGGGACTAGACAGTTCTTC.

The V and J genes are TRBV30 and TRBJ1-2; D unclear. The CDR3 has 12 amino acids. V was pared by 4 bases and J by 8 bases, with 14 bases between. The germline gives CDR1 GTSNPN, CDR2 SVGIG (reference sequence). The CDR3: CAWNQWSGGYTF. The CDR3, as DNA: TGTGCCTGGAATCAGTGGAGTGGAGGCTACACCTTC.

The V gene is TRBV9, the J gene TRBJ2-2; 7 bases line up with TRBD2. Germline V gives CDR1 SGDLS, CDR2 YYNGEE. The CDR3 contains 16 residues. The V gene end was trimmed by 1 base and the J gene end by 4 bases; junction bases not matched to a gene: 7. For the CDR3, the DNA is TGTGCCAGCAGCGTAACTGCCAGCGGGATCACCGGGGAGCTGTTTTTT. Translated, it gives CASSVTASGITGELFF.

This chain links TRBV6-6 with TRBJ2-5, with 7 positions matching TRBD2. Germline loops: CDR1 MNHNY, CDR2 SVGAGI (reference sequence). V was pared by 5 bases and J by 0 bases, with 12 bases of the junction left unmatched. This CDR3 is built from 17 residues. CDR3 amino acids: CASSPQPGLADQETQYF. The CDR3 bases are TGTGCCAGCAGTCCCCAGCCTGGGCTAGCGGACCAAGAGACCCAGTACTTC.

The chain links TRBV7-8 to TRBJ2-7, with a tentative D call TRBD1 (6 bases). Looked up from germline, CDR1 is SGHVS and CDR2 is FQNEAQ. The V gene lost 3 bases and the J gene lost 6 bases, with 18 bases spanning the gap. CDR3 length: 15 residues. The CDR3 nucleotides are TGTGCCAGCAGCTTTAGGACAGAGCACGTTTCCGAGCAGTACTTC. It codes for CASSFRTEHVSEQYF.

This rearrangement joins TRBV7-2 to TRBJ2-7; 11 nucleotides align to TRBD2. Germline CDR1 and CDR2: SGHTA and FQGNSA. The CDR3 covers 16 residues. V shed 6 bases, J shed 4 bases, and the junction held 11 bases outside the gene matches. The CDR3 bases are TGTGCCAGCAGACTGAGACTAGCGGGGACGTCATACGAGCAGTACTTC. Amino acid sequence: CASRLRLAGTSYEQYF.

The rearrangement links TRBV7-3 to TRBJ2-1; 11 positions match TRBD2. The length of the CDR3 is 15 residues. Germline assignment: CDR1 SGHTA and CDR2 FQGTGA. The ends lost 5 bases at V and 8 bases at J; junction bases unmatched: 8. For the CDR3, the DNA is TGTGCCAGCAGCGGTAGCGGGGGGGCTTCCTATGAGCAGTTCTTC. This encodes CASSGSGGASYEQFF.

The table lists this clone with a few counts. The genes are TRBV6-5 and TRBJ2-1; D might be TRBD1 (6 bases). This CDR3 spans 15 amino acids. Germline-derived CDR1 and CDR2 are MNHEY and SVGAGI. The V gene lost 5 bases and the J gene lost 0 bases, with 11 bases spanning the gap. CDR3 coding DNA: TGTGCCAGCAGTACAGGGAGAAGCTCCTACAATGAGCAGTTCTTC. Its translation: CASSTGRSSYNEQFF.